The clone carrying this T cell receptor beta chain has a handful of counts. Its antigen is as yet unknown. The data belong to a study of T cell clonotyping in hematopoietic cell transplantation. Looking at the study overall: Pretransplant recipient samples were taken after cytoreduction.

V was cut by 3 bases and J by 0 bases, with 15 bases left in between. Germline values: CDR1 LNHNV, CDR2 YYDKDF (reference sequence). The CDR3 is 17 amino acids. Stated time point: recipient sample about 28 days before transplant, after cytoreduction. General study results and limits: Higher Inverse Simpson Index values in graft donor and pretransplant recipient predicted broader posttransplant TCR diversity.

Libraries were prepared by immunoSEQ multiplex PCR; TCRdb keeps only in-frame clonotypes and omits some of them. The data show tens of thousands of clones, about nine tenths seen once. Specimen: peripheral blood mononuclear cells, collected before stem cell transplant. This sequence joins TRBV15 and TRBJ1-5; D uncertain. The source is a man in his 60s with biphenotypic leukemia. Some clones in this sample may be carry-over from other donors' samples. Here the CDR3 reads CATSSPKSNPSNQPQHF. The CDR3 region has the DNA TGTGCCACCAGCAGTCCCAAAAGCAATCCTAGCAATCAGCCCCAGCATTTT.